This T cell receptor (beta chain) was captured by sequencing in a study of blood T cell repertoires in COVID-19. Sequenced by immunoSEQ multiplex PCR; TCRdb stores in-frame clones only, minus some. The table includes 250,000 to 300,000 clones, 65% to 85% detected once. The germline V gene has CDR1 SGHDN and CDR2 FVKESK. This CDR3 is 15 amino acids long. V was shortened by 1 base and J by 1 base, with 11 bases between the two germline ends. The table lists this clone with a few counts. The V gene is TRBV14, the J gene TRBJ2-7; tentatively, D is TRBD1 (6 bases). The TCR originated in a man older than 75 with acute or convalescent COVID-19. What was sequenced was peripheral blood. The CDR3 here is CASSQGRGWSYEQYF. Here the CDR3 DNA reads TGTGCCAGCAGCCAAGGCAGGGGTTGGTCCTACGAGCAGTACTTC.